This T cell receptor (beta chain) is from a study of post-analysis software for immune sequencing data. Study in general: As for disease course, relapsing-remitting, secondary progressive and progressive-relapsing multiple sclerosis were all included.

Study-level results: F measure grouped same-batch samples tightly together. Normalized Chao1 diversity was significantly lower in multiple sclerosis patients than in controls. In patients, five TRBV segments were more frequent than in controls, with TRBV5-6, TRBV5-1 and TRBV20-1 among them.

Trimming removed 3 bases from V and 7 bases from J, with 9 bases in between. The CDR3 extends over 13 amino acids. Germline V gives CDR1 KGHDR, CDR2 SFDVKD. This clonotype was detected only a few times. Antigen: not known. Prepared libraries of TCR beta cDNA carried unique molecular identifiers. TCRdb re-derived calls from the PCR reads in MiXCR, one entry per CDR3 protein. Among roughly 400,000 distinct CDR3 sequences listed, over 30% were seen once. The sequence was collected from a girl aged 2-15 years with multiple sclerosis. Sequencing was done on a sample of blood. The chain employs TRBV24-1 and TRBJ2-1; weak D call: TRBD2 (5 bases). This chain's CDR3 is CATSDISGNEQFF. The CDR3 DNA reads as TGTGCCACCAGTGATATATCGGGGAATGAGCAGTTCTTC.